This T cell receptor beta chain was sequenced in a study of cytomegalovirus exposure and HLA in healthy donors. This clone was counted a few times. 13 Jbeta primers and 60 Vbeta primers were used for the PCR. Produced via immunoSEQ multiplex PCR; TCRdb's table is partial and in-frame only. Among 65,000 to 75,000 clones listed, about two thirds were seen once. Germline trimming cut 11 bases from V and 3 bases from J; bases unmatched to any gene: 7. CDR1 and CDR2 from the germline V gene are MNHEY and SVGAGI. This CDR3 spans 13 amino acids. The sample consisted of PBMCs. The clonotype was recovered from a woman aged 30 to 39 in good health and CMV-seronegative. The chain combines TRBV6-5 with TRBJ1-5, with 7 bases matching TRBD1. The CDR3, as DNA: TGTGCCTCGATGGACAGGATCAATCAGCCCCAGCATTTT. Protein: CASMDRINQPQHF.